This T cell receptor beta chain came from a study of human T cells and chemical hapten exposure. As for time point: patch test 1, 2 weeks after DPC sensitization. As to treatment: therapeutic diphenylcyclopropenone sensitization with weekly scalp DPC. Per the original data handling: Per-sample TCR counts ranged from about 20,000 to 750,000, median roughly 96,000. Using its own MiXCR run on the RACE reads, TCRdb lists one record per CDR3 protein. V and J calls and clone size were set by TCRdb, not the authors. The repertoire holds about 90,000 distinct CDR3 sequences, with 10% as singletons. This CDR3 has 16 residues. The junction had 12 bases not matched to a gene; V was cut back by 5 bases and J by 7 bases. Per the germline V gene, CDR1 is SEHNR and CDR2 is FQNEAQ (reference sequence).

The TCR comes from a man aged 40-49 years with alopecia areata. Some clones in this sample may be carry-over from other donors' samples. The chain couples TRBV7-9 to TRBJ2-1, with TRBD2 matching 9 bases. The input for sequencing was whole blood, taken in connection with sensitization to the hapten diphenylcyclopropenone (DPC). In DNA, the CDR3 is TGTGCCAGCAGCACCGGGACTAGCTGGGGTCGAAATGAGCAGTTCTTC. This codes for CASSTGTSWGRNEQFF.